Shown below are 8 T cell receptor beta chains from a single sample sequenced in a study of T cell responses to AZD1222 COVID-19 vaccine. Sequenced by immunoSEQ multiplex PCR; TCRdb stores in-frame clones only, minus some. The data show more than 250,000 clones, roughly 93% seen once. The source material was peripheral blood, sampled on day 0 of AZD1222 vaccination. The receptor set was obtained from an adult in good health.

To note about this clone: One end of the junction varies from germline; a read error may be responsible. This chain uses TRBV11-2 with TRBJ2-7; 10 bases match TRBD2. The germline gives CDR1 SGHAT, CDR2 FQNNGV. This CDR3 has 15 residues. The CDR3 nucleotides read TGTGCCAGCAGCTCAATACTAGCGGGGTCCTCCGAGCAGTACTTC. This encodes CASSSILAGSSEQYF.

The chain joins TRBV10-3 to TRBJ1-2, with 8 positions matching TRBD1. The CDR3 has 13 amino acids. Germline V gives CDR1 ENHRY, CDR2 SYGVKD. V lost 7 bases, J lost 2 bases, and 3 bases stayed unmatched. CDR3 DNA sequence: TGTGCCATCAAGGGACAGGCGAACTATGGCTACACCTTC. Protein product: CAIKGQANYGYTF.

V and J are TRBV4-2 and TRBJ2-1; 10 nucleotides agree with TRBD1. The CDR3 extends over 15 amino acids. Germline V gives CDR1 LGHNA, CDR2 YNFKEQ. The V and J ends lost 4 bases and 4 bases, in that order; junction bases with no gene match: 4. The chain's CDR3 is CASSRDRGSYNEQFF. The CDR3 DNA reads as TGTGCCAGCAGCCGGGACAGGGGAAGTTACAATGAGCAGTTCTTC.

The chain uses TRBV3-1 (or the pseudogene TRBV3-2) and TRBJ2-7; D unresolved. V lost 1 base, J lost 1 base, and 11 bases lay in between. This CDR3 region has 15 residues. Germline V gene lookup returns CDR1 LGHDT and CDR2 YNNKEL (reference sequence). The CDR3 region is CASSQASLGSYEQYF. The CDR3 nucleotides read TGTGCCAGCAGCCAAGCCTCCCTAGGATCCTACGAGCAGTACTTC.

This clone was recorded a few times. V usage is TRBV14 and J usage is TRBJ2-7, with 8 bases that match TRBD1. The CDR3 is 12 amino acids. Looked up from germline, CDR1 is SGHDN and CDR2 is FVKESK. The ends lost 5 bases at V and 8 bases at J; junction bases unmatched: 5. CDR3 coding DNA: TGTGCCAGCAGCAGGGACAGGCTTAAGCAGTACTTC. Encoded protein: CASSRDRLKQYF.

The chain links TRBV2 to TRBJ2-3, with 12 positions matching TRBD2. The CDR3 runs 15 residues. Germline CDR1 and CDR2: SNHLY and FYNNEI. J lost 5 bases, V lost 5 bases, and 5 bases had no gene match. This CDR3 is CASSLTSGGVDTQYF. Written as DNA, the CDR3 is TGTGCCAGCAGTCTGACTAGCGGGGGAGTAGATACGCAGTATTTT.

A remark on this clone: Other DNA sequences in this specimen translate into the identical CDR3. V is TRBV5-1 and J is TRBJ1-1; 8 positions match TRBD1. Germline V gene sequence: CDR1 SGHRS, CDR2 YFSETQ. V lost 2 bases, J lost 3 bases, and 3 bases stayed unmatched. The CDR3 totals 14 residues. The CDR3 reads CASSLGQGYTEAFF. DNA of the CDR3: TGCGCCAGCAGCTTAGGACAGGGCTACACTGAAGCTTTCTTT.

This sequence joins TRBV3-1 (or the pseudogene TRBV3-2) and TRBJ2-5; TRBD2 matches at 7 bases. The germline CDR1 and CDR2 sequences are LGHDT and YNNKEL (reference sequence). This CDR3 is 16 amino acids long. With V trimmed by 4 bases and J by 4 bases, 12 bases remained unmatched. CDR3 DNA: TGTGCCAGCAGCCCCCGGGGAGCGGGAATGGCAGAGACCCAGTACTTC. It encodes CASSPRGAGMAETQYF.